These T cell receptor beta chains were read from a single sample in a study of response to subunit inactivated influenza vaccine. TCRdb redid the calling of the RT-PCR reads with MiXCR, one entry per CDR3 protein. The data contain around 200,000 distinct CDR3 sequences, 10% to 15% of them singletons. The sample was also linked to a second study, of T cells expressing NK-cell markers.

This sample comprised CD8+ T cells sorted from PBMCs, obtained roughly 12 days after vaccination. Receptors originate from a man aged 45-65 years who received an inactivated influenza vaccine. Both conserved end residues are part of each CDR3. Fields, in order: D gene, J gene, V gene, CDR3 length, CDR3 protein. A D gene is named only where the DNA matches it firmly.

d_call: TRBD2
j_call: TRBJ2-1
v_call: TRBV20-1
cdr3_length: 15
cdr3_aa: CSARDREVSRNEQFF

d_call: -
j_call: TRBJ2-7
v_call: TRBV29-1
cdr3_length: 17
cdr3_aa: CSVEDIGVTGTSYEQYF

d_call: -
j_call: TRBJ2-2
v_call: TRBV20-1
cdr3_length: 16
cdr3_aa: CSARDPARALTGELFF

d_call: TRBD2
j_call: TRBJ2-7
v_call: TRBV20-1
cdr3_length: 16
cdr3_aa: CSAREFLAGGLYEQYF

d_call: TRBD1
j_call: TRBJ2-1
v_call: TRBV4-3
cdr3_length: 15
cdr3_aa: CASSQGDRVYNEQFF

d_call: TRBD1
j_call: TRBJ1-1
v_call: TRBV3-1
cdr3_length: 15
cdr3_aa: CASSQEDRENTEAFF

d_call: -
j_call: TRBJ2-1
v_call: TRBV6-6
cdr3_length: 13
cdr3_aa: CASTLGGNNEQFF

d_call: TRBD2
j_call: TRBJ2-1
v_call: TRBV5-1
cdr3_length: 18
cdr3_aa: CASSLAPKLAGYYNEQFF

d_call: -
j_call: TRBJ2-3
v_call: TRBV6-2/TRBV6-3
cdr3_length: 15
cdr3_aa: CASSYSGPVRDTQYF

d_call: TRBD2
j_call: TRBJ2-2
v_call: TRBV12-3/TRBV12-4
cdr3_length: 16
cdr3_aa: CASRYSGLVGPGELFF

d_call: TRBD2
j_call: TRBJ2-1
v_call: TRBV3-1
cdr3_length: 16
cdr3_aa: CASSRPLADRRDEQFF

d_call: TRBD2
j_call: TRBJ2-7
v_call: TRBV13
cdr3_length: 15
cdr3_aa: CASSLGTSGGYEQYF

d_call: -
j_call: TRBJ2-1
v_call: TRBV4-2
cdr3_length: 19
cdr3_aa: CASSQEWGYSGRGYNEQFF

d_call: -
j_call: TRBJ2-3
v_call: TRBV3-1
cdr3_length: 15
cdr3_aa: CASSRGGGPTDTQYF

d_call: -
j_call: TRBJ2-2
v_call: TRBV20-1
cdr3_length: 13
cdr3_aa: CSATRVRTGELFF

d_call: -
j_call: TRBJ2-2
v_call: TRBV2
cdr3_length: 15
cdr3_aa: CASRSGAANTGELFF

d_call: -
j_call: TRBJ2-1
v_call: TRBV5-8
cdr3_length: 17
cdr3_aa: CASSLVVWGFRYNEQCF

d_call: TRBD2
j_call: TRBJ2-3
v_call: TRBV6-5
cdr3_length: 14
cdr3_aa: CASSYQAGADTQYF

d_call: TRBD2
j_call: TRBJ2-4
v_call: TRBV13
cdr3_length: 21
cdr3_aa: CASSLTRRPPSGGTAKNIQYF

d_call: TRBD1
j_call: TRBJ1-1
v_call: TRBV14
cdr3_length: 16
cdr3_aa: CASSLDRGFVNTEAFF

d_call: TRBD2
j_call: TRBJ2-2
v_call: TRBV12-3/TRBV12-4
cdr3_length: 16
cdr3_aa: CASSVTSGVTAGELFF

d_call: -
j_call: TRBJ2-7
v_call: TRBV27
cdr3_length: 13
cdr3_aa: CASSYFEGSDQYF

d_call: TRBD2
j_call: TRBJ2-2
v_call: TRBV14
cdr3_length: 16
cdr3_aa: CASSLLAGEGTGELFF

d_call: TRBD2
j_call: TRBJ2-3
v_call: TRBV29-1
cdr3_length: 16
cdr3_aa: CSVEDLSGRASDTQYF

d_call: -
j_call: TRBJ2-4
v_call: TRBV6-2/TRBV6-3
cdr3_length: 15
cdr3_aa: CASSWPGDAKNIQYF

d_call: -
j_call: TRBJ1-1
v_call: TRBV6-1
cdr3_length: 13
cdr3_aa: CASSVTEAAEAFF

d_call: -
j_call: TRBJ2-3
v_call: TRBV7-9
cdr3_length: 15
cdr3_aa: CASGRPDSSTDTQYF

d_call: -
j_call: TRBJ1-5
v_call: TRBV13
cdr3_length: 13
cdr3_aa: CASSLGWGQPQHF

d_call: TRBD1
j_call: TRBJ2-3
v_call: TRBV9
cdr3_length: 15
cdr3_aa: CASSASGTVADTQYF

d_call: TRBD2
j_call: TRBJ2-1
v_call: TRBV27
cdr3_length: 18
cdr3_aa: CASSLGLAGGQLYNEQFF

d_call: -
j_call: TRBJ2-7
v_call: TRBV4-1
cdr3_length: 15
cdr3_aa: CASSQVGGRKDEQYF

d_call: TRBD2
j_call: TRBJ2-3
v_call: TRBV5-1
cdr3_length: 17
cdr3_aa: CASSLGTSGTRTDTQYF

d_call: -
j_call: TRBJ2-1
v_call: TRBV7-6
cdr3_length: 15
cdr3_aa: CASSRLSGSYNEQFF

d_call: -
j_call: TRBJ2-1
v_call: TRBV5-5
cdr3_length: 13
cdr3_aa: CASSLARQREQFF

d_call: TRBD1
j_call: TRBJ1-1
v_call: TRBV7-9
cdr3_length: 15
cdr3_aa: CASSYHDRGRTEAFF

d_call: TRBD1
j_call: TRBJ2-2
v_call: TRBV3-1
cdr3_length: 15
cdr3_aa: CASSQGDRYTGELFF

d_call: -
j_call: TRBJ2-7
v_call: TRBV27
cdr3_length: 15
cdr3_aa: CASSLSTSLGVEQYF

d_call: TRBD2
j_call: TRBJ2-1
v_call: TRBV7-9
cdr3_length: 16
cdr3_aa: CASSLGGAGEFNEQFF

d_call: -
j_call: TRBJ2-5
v_call: TRBV7-9
cdr3_length: 11
cdr3_aa: CASSHLETQYF

d_call: -
j_call: TRBJ2-5
v_call: TRBV7-9
cdr3_length: 15
cdr3_aa: CASSLVRDTKETQYF

d_call: TRBD2
j_call: TRBJ2-1
v_call: TRBV20-1
cdr3_length: 17
cdr3_aa: CSARIDLSGRPDNEQFF

d_call: TRBD1
j_call: TRBJ1-4
v_call: TRBV20-1
cdr3_length: 14
cdr3_aa: CSAMTTGENEKLFF

d_call: -
j_call: TRBJ2-5
v_call: TRBV3-1
cdr3_length: 14
cdr3_aa: CASTSPRIPETQYF

d_call: -
j_call: TRBJ2-4
v_call: TRBV9
cdr3_length: 17
cdr3_aa: CASSVRPTRDVENIQYF

d_call: -
j_call: TRBJ2-3
v_call: TRBV4-1
cdr3_length: 14
cdr3_aa: CASSQDPGKDTQYF

d_call: TRBD2
j_call: TRBJ2-1
v_call: TRBV28
cdr3_length: 16
cdr3_aa: CASRELAGAAYHEQFF

d_call: TRBD1
j_call: TRBJ1-4
v_call: TRBV6-1
cdr3_length: 17
cdr3_aa: CASRRGQGRPTNEKLFF

d_call: TRBD2
j_call: TRBJ2-5
v_call: TRBV2
cdr3_length: 16
cdr3_aa: CASSIGLAGGQETQYF

d_call: TRBD2
j_call: TRBJ2-1
v_call: TRBV2
cdr3_length: 19
cdr3_aa: CASILVPGTSGIKYNEQFF

d_call: -
j_call: TRBJ1-4
v_call: TRBV20-1
cdr3_length: 16
cdr3_aa: CSGDQGVWATNEKLFF

d_call: -
j_call: TRBJ1-2
v_call: TRBV25-1
cdr3_length: 16
cdr3_aa: CASSEWHADPSYGYTF